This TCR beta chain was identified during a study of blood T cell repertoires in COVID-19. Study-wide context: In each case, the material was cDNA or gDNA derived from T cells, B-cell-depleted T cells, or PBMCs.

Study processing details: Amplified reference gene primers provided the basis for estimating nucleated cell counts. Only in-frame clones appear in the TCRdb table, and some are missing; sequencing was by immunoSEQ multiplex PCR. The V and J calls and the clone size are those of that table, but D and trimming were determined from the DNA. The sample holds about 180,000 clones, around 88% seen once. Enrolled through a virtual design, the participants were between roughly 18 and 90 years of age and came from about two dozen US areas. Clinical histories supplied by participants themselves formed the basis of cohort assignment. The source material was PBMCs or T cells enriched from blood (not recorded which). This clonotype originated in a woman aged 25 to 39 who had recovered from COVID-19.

CDR3 bases: TGTGCCAGCTCACTGACCCAGGGTACCTCTGGGGCCAACGTCCTGACTTTC. This sequence encodes CASSLTQGTSGANVLTF. The rearrangement uses TRBV18 and TRBJ2-6, with TRBD1 as a possible D gene (5 bases). CDR1 is KGHSH and CDR2 is LQKENI in the germline V gene. V gave up 4 bases and J gave up 0 bases, with 13 bases separating them. This CDR3 has 17 residues.